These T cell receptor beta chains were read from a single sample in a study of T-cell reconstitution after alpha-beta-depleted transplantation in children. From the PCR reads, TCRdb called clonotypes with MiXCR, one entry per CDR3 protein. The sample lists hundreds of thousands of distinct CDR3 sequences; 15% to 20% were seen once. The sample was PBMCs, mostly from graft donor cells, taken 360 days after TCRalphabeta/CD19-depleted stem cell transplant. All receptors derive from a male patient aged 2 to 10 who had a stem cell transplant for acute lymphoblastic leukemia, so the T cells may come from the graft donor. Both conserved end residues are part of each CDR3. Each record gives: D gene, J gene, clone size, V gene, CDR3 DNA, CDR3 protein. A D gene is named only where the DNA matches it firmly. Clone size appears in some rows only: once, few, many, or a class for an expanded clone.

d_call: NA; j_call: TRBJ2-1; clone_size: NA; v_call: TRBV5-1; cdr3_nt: TGCGCCAGCAGCAAGTTTCAGCAAATGGGCAATGAGCAGTTCTTC; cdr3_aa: CASSKFQQMGNEQFF
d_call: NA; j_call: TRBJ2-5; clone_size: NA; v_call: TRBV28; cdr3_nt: TGTGCCAGCAGTTTCGATGGGGAGACCCAGTACTTC; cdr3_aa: CASSFDGETQYF
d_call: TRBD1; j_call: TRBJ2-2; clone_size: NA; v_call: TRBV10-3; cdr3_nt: TGTGCCATGGGGGACAGCCCCCCCGCCGGGGAGCTGTTTTTT; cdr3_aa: CAMGDSPPAGELFF
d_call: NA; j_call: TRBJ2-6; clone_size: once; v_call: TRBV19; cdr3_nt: TGTGCCAGTAGTGCTCTCGGCGCTGGGGCCAACGTCCTGACTTTC; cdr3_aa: CASSALGAGANVLTF
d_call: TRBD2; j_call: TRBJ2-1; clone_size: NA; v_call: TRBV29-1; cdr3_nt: TGCAGCGTTGGGGCCAGTCAACTAGCGGGAGGCCCTACGACCGGCGATGAGCAGTTCTTC; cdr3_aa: CSVGASQLAGGPTTGDEQFF
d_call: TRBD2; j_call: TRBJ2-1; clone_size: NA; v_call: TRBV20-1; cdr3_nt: TGCAGTGCTTCCCCGACTAGCGGGTACTACAATGAGCAGTTCTTC; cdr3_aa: CSASPTSGYYNEQFF
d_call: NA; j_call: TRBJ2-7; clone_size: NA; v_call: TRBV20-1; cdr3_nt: TGCAGTGCTAGCGGCAGGGGGGTTTTCGAGCAGTACTTC; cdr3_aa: CSASGRGVFEQYF
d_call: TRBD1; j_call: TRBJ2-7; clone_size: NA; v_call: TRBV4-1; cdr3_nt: TGCGCCAGCAGCCACTTCTCCCCATTGTACGACCTGGACAGGCCCTACGAGCAGTACTTC; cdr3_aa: CASSHFSPLYDLDRPYEQYF
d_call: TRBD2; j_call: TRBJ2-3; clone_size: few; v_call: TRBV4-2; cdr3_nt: TGTGCCAGCAGCACAGACGGGACTAGGGCAGATACGCAGTATTTT; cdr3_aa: CASSTDGTRADTQYF
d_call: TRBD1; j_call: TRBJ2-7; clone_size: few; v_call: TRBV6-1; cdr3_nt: TGTGCCAGCAGCCGGGACAGGCTCCGAGGGAACGAGCAGTACTTC; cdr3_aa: CASSRDRLRGNEQYF
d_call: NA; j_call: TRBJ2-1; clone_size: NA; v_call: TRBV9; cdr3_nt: TGTGCCAGCAGCGTAGGGGGGTCGTTGTACAATGAGCAGTTCTTC; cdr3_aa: CASSVGGSLYNEQFF
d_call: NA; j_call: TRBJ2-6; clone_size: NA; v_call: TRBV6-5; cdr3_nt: TGTGCCAGCAGTCCTCCGGGGAACTCTGGGGCCAACGTCCTGACTTTC; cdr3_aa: CASSPPGNSGANVLTF
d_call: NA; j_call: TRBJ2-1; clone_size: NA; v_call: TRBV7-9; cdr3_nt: TGTGCCAGCAGTCTAATACGGGGTGTACACCATGAGCAGTTCTTC; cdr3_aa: CASSLIRGVHHEQFF
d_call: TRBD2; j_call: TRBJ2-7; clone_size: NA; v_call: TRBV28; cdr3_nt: TGTGCCAGCAGTTTAGGCACTAGCGGGAGTGGGTACGAGCAGTACTTC; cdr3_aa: CASSLGTSGSGYEQYF
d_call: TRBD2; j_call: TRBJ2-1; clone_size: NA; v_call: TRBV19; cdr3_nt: TGTGCCAGTAGTATACATACTAGCGGGTCCTACAATGAGCAGTTCTTC; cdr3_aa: CASSIHTSGSYNEQFF
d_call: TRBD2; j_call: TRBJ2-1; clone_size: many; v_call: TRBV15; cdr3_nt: TGTGCCACCAGCAGAGTGGGACTAGCTCTCTACAATGAGCAGTTCTTC; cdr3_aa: CATSRVGLALYNEQFF
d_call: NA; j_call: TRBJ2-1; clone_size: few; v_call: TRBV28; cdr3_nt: TGTGCCAGCAGCTACGTGGGGGGACGGGACAATGAGCAGTTCTTC; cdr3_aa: CASSYVGGRDNEQFF
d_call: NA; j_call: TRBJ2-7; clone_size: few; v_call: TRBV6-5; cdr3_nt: TGTGCCAGCAGTTACGGAGGCAGTCCCTACGAGCAGTACTTC; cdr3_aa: CASSYGGSPYEQYF
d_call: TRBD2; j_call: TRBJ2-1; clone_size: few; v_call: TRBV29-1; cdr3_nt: TGCAGCGCCCGGCTTGTTGTAGCGGGAGTCGTGGGGTACAATGAGCAGTTCTTC; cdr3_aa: CSARLVVAGVVGYNEQFF
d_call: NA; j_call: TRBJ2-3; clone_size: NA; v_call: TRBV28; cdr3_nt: TGTGCCAGCAGTCCCCGAGCAACTAGCACAGATACGCAGTATTTT; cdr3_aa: CASSPRATSTDTQYF
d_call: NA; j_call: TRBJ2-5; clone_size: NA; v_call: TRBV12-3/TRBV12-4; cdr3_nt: TGTGCCAGCAGTTTAGTGGCATTACAAGAGACCCAGTACTTC; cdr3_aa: CASSLVALQETQYF
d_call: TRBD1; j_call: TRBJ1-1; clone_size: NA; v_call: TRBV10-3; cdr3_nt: TGTGCCACCAGAGACAGGGTGTTGACTGAAGCTTTCTTT; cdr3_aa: CATRDRVLTEAFF
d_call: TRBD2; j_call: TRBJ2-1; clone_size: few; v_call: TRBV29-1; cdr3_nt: TGCAGCGTTGAAGAACTAGCGGAGTACAATGAGCAGTTCTTC; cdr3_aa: CSVEELAEYNEQFF
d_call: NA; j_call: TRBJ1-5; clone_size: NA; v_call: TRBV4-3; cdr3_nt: TGCGCCAGCAGCCAAGATCTTAGCTATAGCAATCAGCCCCAGCATTTT; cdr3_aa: CASSQDLSYSNQPQHF
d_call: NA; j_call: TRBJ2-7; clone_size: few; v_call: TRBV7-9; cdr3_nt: TGTGCCAGCAGCTTACCCGACCAGTCCTACGAGCAGTACTTC; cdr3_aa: CASSLPDQSYEQYF
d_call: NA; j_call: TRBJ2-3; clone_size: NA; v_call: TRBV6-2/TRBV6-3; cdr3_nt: TGTGCCAGCAGCCCGAAGGGGTGGGATACGCAGTATTTT; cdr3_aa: CASSPKGWDTQYF
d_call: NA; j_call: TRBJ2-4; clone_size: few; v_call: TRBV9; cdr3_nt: TGTGCCAGCAGCAAAGGAGGGGGAACCAAAAACATTCAGTACTTC; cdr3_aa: CASSKGGGTKNIQYF
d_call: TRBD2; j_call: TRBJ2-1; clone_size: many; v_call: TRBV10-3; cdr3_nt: TGTGCCATCAGTGAGTCGAGCGGGAGCCATGAGCAGTTCTTC; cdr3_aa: CAISESSGSHEQFF
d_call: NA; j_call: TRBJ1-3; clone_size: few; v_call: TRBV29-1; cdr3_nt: TGCAGCGTCCGATCGGGGGGCTGGAACACCATATATTTT; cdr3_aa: CSVRSGGWNTIYF
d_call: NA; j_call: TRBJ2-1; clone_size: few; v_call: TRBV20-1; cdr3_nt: TGCAGTGCTAGCTATTACAATGAGCAGTTCTTC; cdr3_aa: CSASYYNEQFF
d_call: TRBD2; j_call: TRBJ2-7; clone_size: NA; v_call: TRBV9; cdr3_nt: TGTGCCAGCAGCGTAAGCGGGGATGGATCCGAGCAGTACTTC; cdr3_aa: CASSVSGDGSEQYF
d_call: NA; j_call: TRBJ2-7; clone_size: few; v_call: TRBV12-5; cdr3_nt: TGTGCTAGTGGTGCCCAAACGGCCTACGAGCAGTACTTC; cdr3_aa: CASGAQTAYEQYF
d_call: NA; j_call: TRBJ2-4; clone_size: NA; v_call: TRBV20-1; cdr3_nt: TGCAGTTCAAAATTACCCGGGACATCTAACATTCAGTACTTC; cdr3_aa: CSSKLPGTSNIQYF
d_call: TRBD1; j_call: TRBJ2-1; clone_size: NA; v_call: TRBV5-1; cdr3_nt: TGCGCCAGCAGCTTCCGGGACAGTGGCCTCAATGAGCAGTTCTTC; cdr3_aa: CASSFRDSGLNEQFF
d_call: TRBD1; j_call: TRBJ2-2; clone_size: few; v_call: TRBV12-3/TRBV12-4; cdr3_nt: TGTGCCAGCAGTCGGACAGGGCTTGTCGGGGAGCTGTTTTTT; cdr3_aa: CASSRTGLVGELFF
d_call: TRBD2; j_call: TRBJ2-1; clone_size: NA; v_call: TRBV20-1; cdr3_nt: TGCAGTGCTCCCCGACTAGCGGGAGGCTCCAATGAGCAGTTCTTC; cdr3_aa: CSAPRLAGGSNEQFF
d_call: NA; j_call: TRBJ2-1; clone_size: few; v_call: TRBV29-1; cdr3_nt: TGCAGCGTTCTTGTGCCGCCCGGCAATGAGCAGTTCTTC; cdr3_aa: CSVLVPPGNEQFF
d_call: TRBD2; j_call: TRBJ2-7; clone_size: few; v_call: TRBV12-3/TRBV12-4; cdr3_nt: TGTGCCAGCAGTTTAGCGGGAGGGCCCCACGAGCAGTACTTC; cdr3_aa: CASSLAGGPHEQYF
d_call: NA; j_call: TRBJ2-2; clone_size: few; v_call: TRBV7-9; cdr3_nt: TGTGCCAGCCCTGGGGCGGGAAGGAACACCGGGGAGCTGTTTTTT; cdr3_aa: CASPGAGRNTGELFF
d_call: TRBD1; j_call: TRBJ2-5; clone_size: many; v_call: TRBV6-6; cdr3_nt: TGTGCCAGCGGGGACAGAAAAGAGACCCAGTACTTC; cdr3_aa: CASGDRKETQYF
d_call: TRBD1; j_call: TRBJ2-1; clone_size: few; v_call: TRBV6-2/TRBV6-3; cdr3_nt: TGTGCCAGCAGCCCGGGAGGGGGACAGGGGGCCTACAATGAGCAGTTCTTC; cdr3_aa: CASSPGGGQGAYNEQFF
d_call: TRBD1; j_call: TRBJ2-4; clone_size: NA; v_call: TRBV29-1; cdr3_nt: TGCAGCGTTGAAGCTCGGACAGGGGATTTCGACTTAGCCAAAAACATTCAGTACTTC; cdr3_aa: CSVEARTGDFDLAKNIQYF
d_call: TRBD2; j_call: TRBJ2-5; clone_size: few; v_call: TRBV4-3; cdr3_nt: TGCGCCAGCAGCCAAAAGGCCCCCCCTAGCGGGGTTGAGACCCAGTACTTC; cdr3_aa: CASSQKAPPSGVETQYF
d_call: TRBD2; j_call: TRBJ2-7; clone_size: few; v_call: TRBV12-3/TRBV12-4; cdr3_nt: TGTGCCAGCAGTTTACTCGGACTAGCGGGACCAGAGCAGTACTTC; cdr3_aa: CASSLLGLAGPEQYF
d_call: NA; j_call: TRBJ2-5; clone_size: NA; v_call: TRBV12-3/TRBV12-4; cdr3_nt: TGTGCCAGCAGTCCGACGGGGGACGGGGCCCAGTACTTC; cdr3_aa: CASSPTGDGAQYF
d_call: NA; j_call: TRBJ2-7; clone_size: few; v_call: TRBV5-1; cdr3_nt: TGCGCCAGCAGCCCCTCGAGCGGAGGGTACTACGAGCAGTACTTC; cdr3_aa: CASSPSSGGYYEQYF
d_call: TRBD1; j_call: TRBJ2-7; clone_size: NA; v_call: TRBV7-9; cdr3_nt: TGTGCCAGCAGCTTAATAACGGGACAGCGGCAGTACTTC; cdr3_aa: CASSLITGQRQYF
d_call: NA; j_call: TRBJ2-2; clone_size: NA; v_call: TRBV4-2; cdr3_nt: TGTGCCAGCAGCCAAGAGGAACTAGTCGTTTACACCGGGGAGCTGTTTTTT; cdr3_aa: CASSQEELVVYTGELFF
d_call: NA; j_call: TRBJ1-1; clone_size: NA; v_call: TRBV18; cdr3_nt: TGTGCCAGCTCCCCTGACACTGAAGCTTTCTTT; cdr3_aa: CASSPDTEAFF
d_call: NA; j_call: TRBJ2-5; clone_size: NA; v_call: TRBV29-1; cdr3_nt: TGCAGCGTTGAACAGGGGCCAGAGACCCAGTACTTC; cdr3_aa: CSVEQGPETQYF